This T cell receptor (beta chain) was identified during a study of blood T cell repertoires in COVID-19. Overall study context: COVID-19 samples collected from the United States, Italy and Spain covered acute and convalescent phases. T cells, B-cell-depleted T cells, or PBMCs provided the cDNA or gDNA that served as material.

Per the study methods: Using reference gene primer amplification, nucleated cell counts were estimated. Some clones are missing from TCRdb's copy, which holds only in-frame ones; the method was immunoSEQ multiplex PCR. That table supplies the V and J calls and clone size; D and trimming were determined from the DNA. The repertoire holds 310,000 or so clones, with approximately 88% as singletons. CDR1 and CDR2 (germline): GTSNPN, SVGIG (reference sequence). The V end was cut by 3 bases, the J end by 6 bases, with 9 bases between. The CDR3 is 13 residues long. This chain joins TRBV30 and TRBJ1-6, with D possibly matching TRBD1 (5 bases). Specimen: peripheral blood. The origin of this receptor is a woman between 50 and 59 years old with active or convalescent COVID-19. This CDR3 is CAWRTVFNSPLHF. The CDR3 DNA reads TGTGCCTGGAGGACAGTATTTAATTCACCCCTCCACTTT.